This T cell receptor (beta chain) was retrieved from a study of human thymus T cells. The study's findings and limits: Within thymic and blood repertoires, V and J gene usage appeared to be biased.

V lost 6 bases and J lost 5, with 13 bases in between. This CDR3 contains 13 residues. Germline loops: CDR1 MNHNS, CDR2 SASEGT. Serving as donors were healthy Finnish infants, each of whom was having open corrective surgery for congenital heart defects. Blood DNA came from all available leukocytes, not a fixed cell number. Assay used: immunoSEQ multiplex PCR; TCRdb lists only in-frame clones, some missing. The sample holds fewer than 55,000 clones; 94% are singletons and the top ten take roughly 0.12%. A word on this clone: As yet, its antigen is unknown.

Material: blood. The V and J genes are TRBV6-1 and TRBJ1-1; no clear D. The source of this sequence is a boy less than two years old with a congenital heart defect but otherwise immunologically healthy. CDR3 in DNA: TGTGCCAGCAGACCCAATTTCAGTACTGAAGCTTTCTTT. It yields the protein CASRPNFSTEAFF.